The rows below give T cell receptor beta chains drawn from one sample of a study of identical twins. TCRdb reanalysed the 5' RACE reads using MiXCR and keeps one entry per CDR3 protein. The repertoire holds over 600,000 distinct CDR3 sequences, with 21% as singletons. This sample was also put to use in a study of T cells expressing NK-cell markers.

The sample taken for sequencing was PBMCs. The source of these receptors is a woman younger than 30 in good health. Both conserved end residues are part of each CDR3. Fields, in order: V gene, J gene, D gene, clone size, CDR3 DNA, CDR3 protein. The D gene is left open where the match is weak. Part of the rows lack a size; the others show once, few, many or a class for expanded clones.

>TRBV7-9|TRBJ1-5|.|many
TGTGCCAGCAGCTTAGGAGGGAGAATGCAGCCCCAGCATTTT
CASSLGGRMQPQHF
>TRBV25-1|TRBJ2-1|.|.
TGTGCCAGCTCAAAAGGGGGTGAGCAGTTCTTC
CASSKGGEQFF
>TRBV29-1|TRBJ2-1|.|few
TGCAGCGTTGCAAAGGACACTTACAATGAGCAGTTCTTC
CSVAKDTYNEQFF
>TRBV27|TRBJ2-1|TRBD1|.
TGTGCCAGCAGTCCCTGGACAGGGTCGGCGGGGCTGTTCTTC
CASSPWTGSAGLFF
>TRBV5-5|TRBJ2-1|TRBD2|few
TGTGCCAGCAGCTCCAGACTAGCGGGAGGTCTGGGTGAGCAGTTCTTC
CASSSRLAGGLGEQFF
>TRBV5-1|TRBJ2-7|TRBD1|few
TGCGCCAGCAGCTTGGATGGGACAGGGGAAGGCCACGAGCAGTACTTC
CASSLDGTGEGHEQYF
>TRBV5-1|TRBJ2-5|.|.
TGCGCCAGCAGCGAACGAGGATGGGCGGAGACCCAGTACTTC
CASSERGWAETQYF
>TRBV10-3|TRBJ2-1|.|many
TGTGCCATCTTAGGTGGGGCCCATGAGCAGTTCTTC
CAILGGAHEQFF
>TRBV7-9|TRBJ1-1|.|few
TGTGCCAGCAGCGCTTTGGGGACCTCTGAAGCTTTCTTT
CASSALGTSEAFF
>TRBV5-1|TRBJ2-1|TRBD2|few
TGCGCCAGCAGCGAGGCAGCTAGCGGGAAAGGAGAGCAGTTCTTC
CASSEAASGKGEQFF
>TRBV5-1|TRBJ1-2|TRBD1|.
TGCGCCAGCAGCGAGTCCGGGACAGGGGGCGGCTACACCTTC
CASSESGTGGGYTF
>TRBV4-3|TRBJ2-1|TRBD2|few
TGCGCCAGCAGCCCTTCCCCCGGGACTAGGGATCATGAGCAGTTCTTC
CASSPSPGTRDHEQFF
>TRBV10-3|TRBJ1-1|.|.
TGTGCCATCAGGACGGGGGCTACTGAAGCTTTCTTT
CAIRTGATEAFF
>TRBV3-1|TRBJ1-1|.|few
TGTGCCAGCAGCCAAGTTGGGGCAGGGAACACTGAAGCTTTCTTT
CASSQVGAGNTEAFF
>TRBV20-1|TRBJ2-7|.|few
TGCAGTGCTAGAGAGTTGGGGACCTACGAGCAGTACTTC
CSARELGTYEQYF
>TRBV6-2/TRBV6-3|TRBJ2-7|TRBD2|.
TGTGCCAGCAGTCCTACACTACCTAGCGGATCATACTTCTACGAGCAGTACTTC
CASSPTLPSGSYFYEQYF
>TRBV9|TRBJ2-7|.|.
TGTGCCAGCAGCAAGGGAATGGGGGCTAGCGCCTACGAGCAGTACTTC
CASSKGMGASAYEQYF
>TRBV7-9|TRBJ1-1|.|once
TGTGCCAGCAGCCCGCAGGTCTGGGGGCAGGCTTTCTTT
CASSPQVWGQAFF
>TRBV7-9|TRBJ1-1|.|once
TGTGCCAGAAGCTTGGGGTCAGACACTGAAGCTTTCTTT
CARSLGSDTEAFF
>TRBV7-9|TRBJ2-7|.|.
TGTGCCAGCAGCTCCCCTGGGGATAGCTCCTACGAGCAGTACTTC
CASSSPGDSSYEQYF
>TRBV20-1|TRBJ2-1|TRBD2|few
TGCAGTGCTAGAGACTTGACTAGCGGGAGGGGGGGGGAGCAGTTCTTC
CSARDLTSGRGGEQFF
>TRBV5-1|TRBJ1-4|.|many
TGCGCCAGCAGCTTGGAGGGAACAGCTAATGAAAAACTGTTTTTT
CASSLEGTANEKLFF
>TRBV6-6|TRBJ1-2|.|.
TGTGCCAGCAGCCGTGACACGGACTATGGCTACACCTTC
CASSRDTDYGYTF
>TRBV4-3|TRBJ1-2|.|few
TGCGCCAGCAGCCAAGGGACTTCTATTACGGGAAGCTACACCTTC
CASSQGTSITGSYTF
>TRBV29-1|TRBJ1-1|.|.
TGCAGCGTTGAAGGCAGATTGAACACTGAAGCTTTCTTT
CSVEGRLNTEAFF
>TRBV7-2|TRBJ2-3|.|few
TGTGCCAGCAGTCGACTAGTCGAGGGTAATACGCAGTATTTT
CASSRLVEGNTQYF
>TRBV7-2|TRBJ1-5|TRBD1|.
TGTGCCAGCAGCTGGGACAGCTTTCAGCCCCAGCATTTT
CASSWDSFQPQHF
>TRBV6-5|TRBJ2-5|.|.
TGTGCCAGCAGTTACCAGAGCACCCAGATAGCACCCGAGACCCAGTACTTC
CASSYQSTQIAPETQYF